A single sample gave rise to the 24 T cell receptor beta chains below, sequenced in a study of shared clonotypes between healthy human individuals. This table comes from immunoSEQ multiplex PCR, and its TCRdb copy is limited to in-frame clones, with some not included. This table has more than 850,000 clones, about 80% appearing once. The sequencing sample was made of memory CD4+ T cells from PBMCs. The subset here: CD45RA-negative fraction. Source of these receptors: a man aged 18 to 29 in good health. Some clones in this sample may be carry-over from other donors' samples.

The chain employs TRBV5-4 and TRBJ1-2; TRBD1 is a possible D gene (5 bases). Germline V gene data show CDR1 as SGHNT and CDR2 as YYREEE (reference sequence). The CDR3 has 14 residues. Between the trimmed V and J ends, which lost 4 bases and 4 bases, there was a span of 14 bases. Here the CDR3 reads CASSPGAVPYGYTF. The CDR3 DNA reads as TGTGCCAGCAGCCCTGGGGCGGTTCCCTATGGCTACACCTTC.

V usage is TRBV2 and J usage is TRBJ2-2; TRBD1 matches at 8 bases. With 7 bases clipped from V and 4 bases from J, the junction kept 11 bases outside the gene matches. Germline loops: CDR1 SNHLY, CDR2 FYNNEI. The length of the CDR3 is 16 residues. The CDR3 coding sequence is TGTGCCAGCAACCCGGGACAGGCCTTGGGCACCGGGGAGCTGTTTTTT. Protein product: CASNPGQALGTGELFF.

This chain uses TRBV11-2 with TRBJ2-3; TRBD2 matches 7 bases. CDR3 length: 12 residues. The germline V gene has CDR1 SGHAT and CDR2 FQNNGV. V shed 4 bases and J 10 bases; nucleotides not matched to a gene: 5. The CDR3 spells CASSSGSGAQYF. The CDR3 nucleotides read TGTGCCAGCAGCTCTGGGAGCGGGGCGCAGTATTTT.

This chain joins TRBV2 and TRBJ2-1; a possible D gene is TRBD1 (6 bases). The CDR3 extends over 15 amino acids. The V end was cut by 6 bases, the J end by 2 bases, with 14 bases between. The germline V gene has CDR1 SNHLY and CDR2 FYNNEI. CDR3 in DNA: TGTGCCAGCAGGGCAACAGGGTCTACCTACAATGAGCAGTTCTTC. Translated: CASRATGSTYNEQFF. Using reference TRBV2 and TRBJ2-1 for the parts outside the CDR3, the full variable domain is EPEVTQTPSHQVTQMGQEVILRCVPISNHLYFYWYRQILGQKVEFLVSFYNNEISEKSEIFDDQFSVERPDGSNFTLKIRSTKLEDSAMYFCASRATGSTYNEQFFGPGTRLTVL.

The V gene is TRBV30, the J gene TRBJ2-5; maybe TRBD2 (6 bases). The germline gives CDR1 GTSNPN, CDR2 SVGIG (reference sequence). This CDR3 is 13 amino acids long. V gave up 5 bases and J gave up 0 bases, with 10 bases separating them. Here the CDR3 DNA reads TGTGCCTGGGTCGCGGGAAACCAAGAGACCCAGTACTTC. This translates into CAWVAGNQETQYF.

This sequence joins TRBV5-1 and TRBJ2-2; TRBD2 matches at 7 bases. The CDR3 totals 15 residues. Looked up from germline, CDR1 is SGHRS and CDR2 is YFSETQ. With V trimmed by 4 bases and J by 0 bases, 3 bases remained unmatched. The CDR3 loop reads CASSLAEANTGELFF. The CDR3 DNA sequence: TGCGCCAGCAGCCTAGCGGAGGCGAACACCGGGGAGCTGTTTTTT.

This clone was observed once. The rearrangement uses TRBV19 and TRBJ2-3, with D maybe TRBD2 (5 bases). V was cut by 5 bases and J by 0 bases, with 12 bases left in between. Germline CDR1 is LNHDA and CDR2 is SQIVND (reference sequence). This CDR3 comprises 15 residues. The CDR3 spells CASSGRTASTDTQYF. The CDR3, as DNA: TGTGCCAGTAGTGGACGGACTGCTAGCACAGATACGCAGTATTTT.

Note on this clone: Other nucleotide sequences in the sample specify the same CDR3. The chain recombines TRBV4-3 with TRBJ2-5; possible D gene TRBD2, 5 bases. Germline CDR1 is LGHNA and CDR2 is YSLEER. V was trimmed by 0 bases and J by 4 bases, leaving 6 bases between them. The CDR3 spans 13 residues. This CDR3 is CASSQDRGETQYF. The DNA of the CDR3 is TGCGCCAGCAGCCAAGACCGGGGAGAGACCCAGTACTTC.

A few counts support this clone. This sequence joins TRBV6-6 and TRBJ1-1, with a weak D call TRBD1 (5 bases). Trimming removed 5 bases from V and 1 base from J, with 14 bases in between. Germline CDR1 reads MNHNY; CDR2 reads SVGAGI (reference sequence). The CDR3 runs to 15 residues. The CDR3 reads CASSDQGRGNTEAFF. The CDR3 nucleotides read TGTGCCAGCAGTGATCAAGGGAGGGGGAACACTGAAGCTTTCTTT.

The chain recombines TRBV28 with TRBJ1-2; D might be TRBD1 (5 bases). The CDR3 totals 12 residues. Trimming left V 3 bases short and J 8 bases short, with 10 bases between. Germline lookup yields CDR1 MDHEN and CDR2 SYDVKM. The CDR3 here is CASSFLGEGYTF. CDR3 bases: TGTGCCAGCAGTTTTTTGGGGGAAGGCTACACCTTC.

The chain is built from TRBV2 and TRBJ2-2; TRBD2 agrees at 11 bases. The CDR3 extends over 17 amino acids. With V trimmed by 3 bases and J by 7 bases, 10 bases remained unmatched. The germline gives CDR1 SNHLY, CDR2 FYNNEI. CDR3 residues: CASSEGGLAGGVGELFF. In nucleotides, the CDR3 is TGTGCCAGCAGTGAGGGTGGGCTAGCGGGAGGAGTCGGGGAGCTGTTTTTT.

V is TRBV5-8 and J is TRBJ2-5, with TRBD1 identical over 9 bases. After removal of 5 bases from V and 6 bases from J, the junction contained 5 bases not matched to a gene. Germline lookup yields CDR1 SGHTS and CDR2 YDEGEE. The length of the CDR3 is 13 residues. Written as DNA, the CDR3 is TGTGCCAGCAGGGTGACAGGGGGGAAGACCCAGTACTTC. This encodes CASRVTGGKTQYF.

V is TRBV28 and J is TRBJ2-3; D remains unclear. The CDR3 is 16 residues long. CDR1 and CDR2 from the germline V gene are MDHEN and SYDVKM. Trimming pared 1 base from V and 6 bases from J, leaving 17 bases between. The CDR3 DNA is TGTGCCAGCAGTTTATATTCCGGCACTCCCGGGGATACGCAGTATTTT. Translated, it gives CASSLYSGTPGDTQYF.

The chain is built from TRBV29-1 and TRBJ2-4; possibly TRBD1 for D (6 bases). Trimming took off 1 base at V and 6 bases at J, with 10 bases between the two ends. Germline CDR1 and CDR2: SQVTM and ANQGSEA. The CDR3 has 13 amino acids. The CDR3 DNA sequence: TGCAGCGTTGAAGGAAGAGGGGGAAACATTCAGTACTTC. It yields the protein CSVEGRGGNIQYF. Using reference TRBV29-1 and TRBJ2-4 for the parts outside the CDR3, the full variable domain is SAVISQKPSRDICQRGTSLTIQCQVDSQVTMMFWYRQQPGQSLTLIATANQGSEATYESGFVIDKFPISRPNLTFSTLTVSNMSPEDSSIYLCSVEGRGGNIQYFGAGTRLSVL.

This chain joins TRBV11-3 and TRBJ1-4, with a tentative D call TRBD1 (5 bases). Trimming cost V 5 bases and J 2 bases, with 12 bases left between them. Germline V gene data show CDR1 as SGHNT and CDR2 as YENEEA. The CDR3 consists of 15 residues. CDR3 sequence reads: CASSQTGETNEKLFF. In DNA form, the CDR3 reads TGTGCCAGCAGCCAAACAGGAGAGACTAATGAAAAACTGTTTTTT. Together with reference TRBV11-3 and TRBJ1-4, the CDR3 gives the full variable domain: EAGVVQSPRYKIIEKKQPVAFWCNPISGHNTLYWYLQNLGQGPELLIRYENEEAVDDSQLPKDRFSAERLKGVDSTLKIQPAELGDSAVYLCASSQTGETNEKLFFGSGTQLSVL.

The chain carries TRBV5-1 and TRBJ2-5, with 10 bases matching TRBD1. In germline, CDR1 is SGHRS, CDR2 YFSETQ. V lost 1 base to trimming and J lost 3 bases; unmatched junction nucleotides: 3. This CDR3 has 15 amino acids. CDR3 bases: TGCGCCAGCAGCTTGCTCGGGACAGGGGAAGAGACCCAGTACTTC. This gives the protein CASSLLGTGEETQYF.

V usage is TRBV7-9 and J usage is TRBJ1-4; D remains ambiguous. The CDR3 is 12 residues long. Trimming cost V 5 bases and J 12 bases, with 13 bases left between them. Germline V gene lookup returns CDR1 SEHNR and CDR2 FQNEAQ (reference sequence). CDR3 sequence reads: CASSPRGGELFF. CDR3 nucleotides: TGTGCCAGCAGCCCGCGGGGAGGTGAACTGTTTTTT. Full variable domain (outside the CDR3, taken from reference TRBV7-9 and TRBJ1-4): DTGVSQNPRHKITKRGQNVTFRCDPISEHNRLYWYRQTLGQGPEFLTYFQNEAQLEKSRLLSDRFSAERPKGSFSTLEIQRTEQGDSAMYLCASSPRGGELFFGSGTQLSVL.

V gene TRBV6-5 combines with J gene TRBJ1-1, with 7 bases aligning to TRBD1. Germline V gene data show CDR1 as MNHEY and CDR2 as SVGAGI. V lost 0 bases to trimming and J lost 3 bases; unmatched junction nucleotides: 4. The CDR3 consists of 15 residues. The CDR3 protein is CASSYSPQGDTEAFF. The CDR3, as DNA: TGTGCCAGCAGTTACTCCCCCCAGGGGGACACTGAAGCTTTCTTT.

The V gene is TRBV19, the J gene TRBJ1-5, with a weak D call TRBD1 (5 bases). Trimming shortened V by 4 bases and J by 4 bases, and 23 bases separated the two germline ends. This CDR3 comprises 18 residues. CDR1 and CDR2 (germline): LNHDA, SQIVND (reference sequence). Here the CDR3 DNA reads TGTGCCAGTAGTACCCTCTCGACCGGGACCGCGCGTAATCAGCCCCAGCATTTT. It specifies CASSTLSTGTARNQPQHF.

This chain links TRBV6-1 with TRBJ2-7, with D possibly being TRBD1 or TRBD2 (7 bases each). V lost 5 bases and J lost 2, with 13 bases in between. The CDR3 contains 14 residues. Germline V gene data show CDR1 as MNHNS and CDR2 as SASEGT. CDR3 bases: TGTGCCAGCAGTTCCAGGGGGGGTCCCTACGAGCAGTACTTC. Translated: CASSSRGGPYEQYF.

This clone was seen a few times. The chain joins TRBV4-3 to TRBJ2-1, with D possibly TRBD2 on 6 matching bases. Germline values: CDR1 LGHNA, CDR2 YSLEER. The CDR3 has 15 residues. V was cut by 0 bases and J by 8 bases, with 14 bases left in between. The CDR3 spells CASSQESGSFDEQFF. The DNA of the CDR3 is TGCGCCAGCAGCCAAGAATCCGGGAGTTTTGATGAGCAGTTCTTC.

The rearrangement joins TRBV2 to TRBJ2-3, with TRBD1 matching 11 bases. Germline V gives CDR1 SNHLY, CDR2 FYNNEI. V was pared by 7 bases and J by 3 bases, with 3 bases of the junction left unmatched. The length of the CDR3 is 14 residues. The CDR3: CASNRDRGTDTQYF. CDR3 DNA sequence: TGTGCCAGCAATCGGGACAGGGGGACAGATACGCAGTATTTT. Looking up the rest from reference TRBV2 and TRBJ2-3 gives the full variable domain: EPEVTQTPSHQVTQMGQEVILRCVPISNHLYFYWYRQILGQKVEFLVSFYNNEISEKSEIFDDQFSVERPDGSNFTLKIRSTKLEDSAMYFCASNRDRGTDTQYFGPGTRLTVL.

In the case of this clone: This may be a read error: a much more frequent sequence differs by one nucleotide. The genes are TRBV6-5 and TRBJ2-1; 8 bases are a match to TRBD1. The CDR3 is made up of 14 amino acids. J gave up 2 bases and V 6 bases, and 3 bases lay outside the gene matches. The germline gives CDR1 MNHEY, CDR2 SVGAGI. Here the CDR3 reads CASSEQGAYNEQFF. The DNA of the CDR3 is TGTGCCAGCAGCGAACAGGGGGCCTACAATGAGCAGTTCTTC.

The rearrangement joins TRBV19 to TRBJ1-2; D not resolved. Germline assignment: CDR1 LNHDA and CDR2 SQIVND (reference sequence). Deletions cut 0 bases from V and 5 bases from J, with 10 bases between. The length of the CDR3 is 14 residues. CDR3 residues: CASSIEEGIYGYTF. CDR3 DNA: TGTGCCAGTAGTATAGAAGAAGGGATATATGGCTACACCTTC. The entire variable domain, with the rest obtained from reference TRBV19 and TRBJ1-2, is as follows: DGGITQSPKYLFRKEGQNVTLSCEQNLNHDAMYWYRQDPGQGLRLIYYSQIVNDFQKGDIAEGYSVSREKKESFPLTVTSAQKNPTAFYLCASSIEEGIYGYTFGSGTRLTVV.